The sequence of this T cell receptor beta chain was determined in a study of T cell repertoires in cytomegalovirus infection. The overall study: Public TCR beta signatures indicated both CMV infection and matching HLA type.

TCRdb re-called the reads through MiXCR, storing one row per CDR3 protein. The repertoire holds around 71,000 distinct CDR3 sequences, with 20% to 25% as singletons. Study outcomes and limitations: Clonotypes of TCR beta that were HLA-C-restricted and CMV-specific dominated the ex vivo response.

V was trimmed by 0 bases and J by 6 bases, leaving 14 bases between them. The CDR3 contains 16 residues. CDR1 is MGHRA and CDR2 is YSYEKL in the germline V gene. On this clonotype: Its antigen is not known.

This TCR was recovered from a human donor in good health (CMV status not recorded). Some clones in this sample may be carry-over from other donors' samples. Sequenced here: CD8+ T cells from cultured PBMCs, sampled from culture after CMV antigen stimulation. The chain links TRBV4-1 to TRBJ1-4, with D possibly being TRBD1 (5 bases). The CDR3 DNA is TGCGCCAGCAGCCAAGACAAAGGACCGACAGATGAAAAACTGTTTTTT. Translating gives CASSQDKGPTDEKLFF.